The source of this T cell receptor beta chain is a study of somatic mutations in cytotoxic T cells in rheumatoid arthritis. Whole-study results and caveats: Per patient, the largest CD8+ clone was found to exceed 20% of CD8+ cells in about an eighth of the roughly 65 cases. CD8+ clonality rose with age in rheumatoid arthritis patients, not healthy controls.

In the authors' methods: Matching published virus-specific TCRB sequences was rare for patient CD8+ clones that were larger than 1%. The assay was immunoSEQ multiplex PCR, and TCRdb's table has in-frame clones only and misses some. V and J calls plus clone size are reproduced from that table; the DNA served to infer D and trimming. The sample includes around 6,000 clones, approximately 80% of them seen just once. The CDR3 covers 13 residues. With V trimmed by 4 bases and J by 7 bases, 5 bases remained unmatched. Germline V CDR1 and CDR2: MNHEY, SMNVEV (reference sequence). Concerning this clone itself: Its specificity is not known.

Isolation of CD4+ and CD8+ cells used positive magnetic bead selection, with purity checked by flow cytometry. The sequencing here drew on CD8+ T cells sorted from blood, taken at a follow-up visit. The sequence derives from an older woman with rheumatoid arthritis. The J gene is TRBJ2-7, the V gene TRBV27; TRBD1 agrees at 9 bases. DNA for the CDR3: TGTGCCAGCAGTTCCGGGACAGGGTGGGAGCAGTACTTC. Its translation is CASSSGTGWEQYF.